This TCR beta chain was identified in a study of T cell responses to AZD1222 COVID-19 vaccine (dated by TCRdb to the early 2020s). Notes on the research overall: A total of 233 trial participants underwent TCR sequencing, of whom about 210 had received two doses of AZD1222 and approximately 25 had received two doses of the MenACWY control vaccine. Trial participants were enrolled by age into subgroups of 18-55, 56-69 and 70-plus years, and 148, 28 and 57 TCR-sequenced participants, respectively, were included in these subgroups. Study-level results and caveats: After two AZD1222 doses, spike-specific TCR breadth and depth were significantly higher than at day 0 and than in MenACWY recipients. Only six AZD1222 recipients were SARS-CoV-2 seropositive at baseline, limiting conclusions about previously exposed vaccinees. In the small 56-69-year group, the increase in depth fell short of significance, most likely because of low power. The vaccine-associated CD4 TCRs covered the entire spike protein, and the dominant responses fell in regions 160-218 and 743-854. Because no samples from the day 14 peak response were available, repertoires could be characterized only after the peak T cell response. Epitopes outside the regions mutated in the B.1.351 and B.1.1.7 variants were reportedly recognized by nearly half of the unique spike-specific TCRs. Participants were mostly white British and included more females than males, and it was suggested by the authors that clonal diversity may have been underestimated.

From the cysteine through the phenylalanine, the CDR3 covers 14 amino acids. This entry keeps only the CDR3 DNA: 42 bases, framed from base 1. V sheds 6 bases and J sheds 2 bases, leaving 13 bases between their ends. The germline V gene specifies MDHEN as CDR1 and SYDVKM as CDR2. Explained via the paper, the time point label denotes: about 28 days (+/-7) after the second vaccine dose. AZD1222 recipients with second doses at about 4 weeks or about 12 weeks were pooled, because spike-specific TCR depth and breadth did not differ between schedules. Vaccinee samples were obtained from the UK trials COV001 and COV002, which included a single-blind randomized controlled phase 2/3 trial of AZD1222 (ChAdOx1 nCoV-19) in healthy adults. For TCRbeta chain sequencing, PBMC samples from trial participants were taken at day 0 and at day 28 after the second dose. Worth noting for this clone: What this receptor recognizes is not known. No much larger clonotype is one base removed from it; base qualities were not supplied.

The CDR3 regions of human TCRbeta chains were analyzed by immunosequencing. The original pipeline was this. TCRs in the repertoires were compared against a reference library of SARS-CoV-2-specific TCRs that had been generated with the MIRA antigen-specificity platform. Breadth meant the fraction of unique TCRs that were SARS-CoV-2-associated, whereas depth meant the fraction of total T cells that were SARS-CoV-2-associated. Using the MIRA data, each spike-specific TCR was assigned both to the spike region to which the TCR was reactive and to a CD4 or CD8 class. Log10-transformed breadth and depth values were compared by one-way ANOVA with Sidak's multiple comparisons tests. TCRdb holds this immuneACCESS table with in-frame rearrangements only. Some clones are missing; in checked studies, unresolved V genes explain under half, and the rest has no known cause. V, J and clone size derive from that table, while D and trimming were established from the DNA sequence. In all, the sample holds under 110,000 clones, and 90% of those were seen once. Approximately 8.2% of the sample is in the top ten clones.

The sample consisted of peripheral blood, taken 28 days after the second AZD1222 dose. The V and J genes are TRBV28 and TRBJ1-2; matching of 5 bases hints at TRBD1 as the D gene. This receptor was identified in an adult who received the AZD1222 COVID-19 vaccine. The nucleotide sequence is given as TGTGCCAGCAGCCGCGAAGGGGTCAACTATGGCTACACCTTC. It is translated as CASSREGVNYGYTF.